The sequence of this T cell receptor beta chain was determined in a study of cytomegalovirus exposure and HLA in healthy donors. Findings and limits, study-wide: A few chains linked to CMV were shown in vitro to be specific for CMV antigens. Presence/absence analyses assumed roughly uniform sequencing depth across donors.

With regard to this clone: Its antigen is currently unknown.

There are 15 residues in the CDR3. Trimming at V came to 5 bases and at J to 0 bases, leaving 2 bases not matched to a gene. The germline CDR1 and CDR2 sequences are ENHRY and SYGVKD. Vbeta (60) and Jbeta (13) primers were used in the PCR. The assay was immunoSEQ multiplex PCR, and TCRdb's table has in-frame clones only and misses some. The top ten clones hold approximately 8.4% of a sample with about 110,000 clones, roughly 67% of them seen once. V and J are TRBV10-3 and TRBJ1-3; 9 bases line up with TRBD1. The sequenced material came from PBMCs. This TCR was recovered from a man between 40 and 49 years old in good health and CMV-seronegative. The CDR3 nucleotides read TGTGCCATCAGTAGGGACAGGGTCTCTGGAAACACCATATATTTT. Protein product: CAISRDRVSGNTIYF.